This TCR beta chain was sequenced in a study of beta chain features in type 1 diabetes. Regarding the study as a whole: Type 1 diabetes patients had fewer VDJ junction insertions and more deletions. Sampled from patients, naive, central memory and Treg TCRB repertoires appeared more similar than those sampled from healthy donors. Whether HLA type influences TCRB rearrangement remained unresolved here. TCRB CDR3s from Type 1 diabetes patients were moderately but significantly shorter in all four CD4+ subsets.

Expressed TCRB transcripts got sequenced, as all isolated RNA was reverse transcribed. The assay was immunoSEQ multiplex PCR, and TCRdb's table has in-frame clones only and misses some. The table includes around 310,000 clones, less than 15% detected once. In this sample, this clone turned up a few times. Its matching antigen is unknown. Distinct nucleotide sequences in the sample also encode this CDR3. The sequence derives from a woman under 30 with type 1 diabetes. The material sequenced was naive CD4+ T cells from blood.

The CDR3 loop reads CASSPTSGRYEQYV. The CDR3 DNA reads TGTGCCAGCTCCCCTACTAGCGGCCGCTACGAGCAGTACGTC. This chain links TRBV18 with TRBJ2-7, with 8 bases identical to TRBD2. The V gene end was trimmed by 6 bases and the J gene end by 3 bases; junction bases not matched to a gene: 7. Germline assignment: CDR1 KGHSH and CDR2 LQKENI. This CDR3 is built from 14 residues.